This T cell receptor beta chain was identified in a study of CD8+CD57+ T cells in acquired aplastic anemia. In the study overall: Recorded DNA amounts for sorted CD4+ and CD8+ cells had an average of approximately 3 ug.

For sequencing, patients were chosen who had shown expansion of CD8+CD57+ cells by flow cytometry. With no exception, the patients had severe acquired aplastic anemia. Patient blood was sampled before any therapy had been received. Study-wide results and caveats: Patients shared approximately 30 CD8+ CDR3 sequences with controls.

The CDR3 has 12 amino acids. V lost 6 bases and J lost 4, with 8 bases in between. The germline CDR1 and CDR2 sequences are MNHEY and SVGAGI. On this clonotype: Its antigen is as yet unknown.

Genomic DNA was employed as the template in profiling TCR beta VDJ and CDR3. TCRdb itself ran the reads through MiXCR, one entry per CDR3 protein. The sample lists 150,000 to 200,000 distinct CDR3 sequences, 71% occurring once. Sequencing was performed on sorted CD4+, CD8+, or CD8+CD57+ T cells (not recorded which) from PBMCs. The receptor was isolated from a human donor with aplastic anemia. The chain links TRBV6-5 to TRBJ2-3; D not resolved. The CDR3 loop reads CASSEVADTQYF. In nucleotides, the CDR3 is TGTGCCAGCAGCGAGGTGGCAGATACGCAGTATTTT.